This T cell receptor beta chain was profiled in a study of identical twins. MiXCR, run by TCRdb on the 5' RACE reads, gives a single entry per CDR3 protein. The sample gives 230,000 or so distinct CDR3 sequences, about 8% of which show up once; roughly 3.1% is in the top ten. This clonotype was recorded many times. Its antigen is undetermined. Findings and caveats of the study: Cord blood's abundant beta clonotypes had fewer insertions, unlike memory repertoires.

These data are also associated with another study on yellow fever vaccine responses in identical twins. As that report states: Vaccine T cell responses of twins reportedly seemed partly convergent and partly personalized.

Sequenced input: CD8+ T cells sorted from blood. This sequence originates from a woman under 30 in good health.

The DNA of the CDR3 is TGCAGCGTTGCAGGGACAGCCAATGAGCAGTTCTTC. Residues: CSVAGTANEQFF. The chain recombines TRBV29-1 with TRBJ2-1, with TRBD1 matching 7 bases. The CDR3 runs 12 residues. V shed 4 bases and J 6 bases; nucleotides not matched to a gene: 3. The germline V gene has CDR1 SQVTM and CDR2 ANQGSEA.